One and the same sample provided the 10 T cell receptor beta chains below, sequenced in a study of metastatic and nonmetastatic thyroid tumors. TCRdb re-processed the PCR reads through MiXCR. The sample includes fewer than 30,000 clones, more than 20% seen only once; the top ten take approximately 30%. Patients were all untreated before their thyroid surgery. The source material was blood. Source of these receptors: a male donor with papillary thyroid cancer or a benign thyroid nodule (not recorded which). Some clones in this sample may be carry-over from other donors' samples.

The chain couples TRBV20-1 to TRBJ1-5; D is unclear. CDR3 size: 16 residues. Deletions cut 1 base from V and 8 bases from J, with 21 bases between. CDR1 DFQATT and CDR2 SNEGSKA come from the germline V gene (reference sequence). DNA for the CDR3: TGCAGTGCTAGAGTTGATAAAGTACCGTCCTTAAAGCCCCAGCATTTT. This encodes CSARVDKVPSLKPQHF.

Details on this clone: At one end the junction does not follow the germline gene, possibly because of a read error. CDR3 nucleotide sequence: TGTGCCAGCAGCCCGGACAGGGGGATCTATCGCTACACCTTC. Its protein product is CASSPDRGIYRYTF. J is TRBJ1-2 and V is TRBV7-9; 10 nucleotides agree with TRBD1. CDR3 length equals 14 residues. The germline CDR1 and CDR2 sequences are SEHNR and FQNEAQ (reference sequence).

This clone is deemed medium-sized. The rearrangement joins TRBV27 to TRBJ2-7; D might be TRBD2 (6 bases). Germline assignment: CDR1 MNHEY and CDR2 SMNVEV (reference sequence). V shed 7 bases and J shed 2 bases, with 15 bases lying between them. The CDR3 has 14 residues. The CDR3 bases are TGTGCCAGCACCTCAGGAGGGGACGCCTACGAGCAGTACTTC. This sequence encodes CASTSGGDAYEQYF.

Regarding this clone: Given a much more abundant clone one base away, this may be a read error. Other DNA sequences in the same sample also yield this CDR3. V is TRBV19 and J is TRBJ2-7; a possible D gene is TRBD1 (6 bases). CDR3 length: 16 residues. Germline CDR1 is LNHDA and CDR2 is SQIVND (reference sequence). This CDR3 is CASSIEYSTGPYEQYF. In DNA form, the CDR3 reads TGCGCCAGTAGTATAGAATACTCGACAGGACCCTACGAGCAGTACTTC.

This clone was seen at least ten times. The chain recombines TRBV9 with TRBJ1-4, with no clear D. The germline V gene encodes CDR1 SGDLS and CDR2 YYNGEE. Trimming took 3 bases from V and 4 from J, leaving 13 bases between them. This CDR3 spans 15 amino acids. The chain's CDR3 is CASSADGINNEKLFF. The CDR3 region has the DNA TGTGCCAGCAGCGCCGACGGCATTAATAATGAAAAACTGTTTTTT. The full variable domain, with the rest looked up from reference TRBV9 and TRBJ1-4, is DSGVTQTPKHLITATGQRVTLRCSPRSGDLSVYWYQQSLDQGLQFLIQYYNGEERAKGNILERFSAQQFPDLHSELNLSSLELGDSALYFCASSADGINNEKLFFGSGTQLSVL.

This clone was seen ten or more times. This rearrangement joins TRBV11-2 to TRBJ2-7, with a tentative D call TRBD1 (5 bases). CDR3 length equals 12 residues. Germline values: CDR1 SGHAT, CDR2 FQNNGV. V lost 5 bases, J lost 3 bases, and 8 bases lay in between. The CDR3 is CASSRQGYEQYF. CDR3 bases: TGTGCCAGCAGCAGGCAGGGCTACGAGCAGTACTTC.

This clone was counted at least ten times. V usage is TRBV19 and J usage is TRBJ1-2; D is possibly TRBD1 (6 bases). Germline-derived CDR1 and CDR2 are LNHDA and SQIVND (reference sequence). V lost 6 bases and J lost 4, with 18 bases in between. The CDR3 spans 15 residues. This chain's CDR3 is CASRTPGQLGYGYTF. The CDR3 DNA reads as TGTGCCAGTAGGACCCCGGGACAACTTGGCTATGGCTACACCTTC. Supplemented by reference TRBV19 and TRBJ1-2, the full variable domain reads DGGITQSPKYLFRKEGQNVTLSCEQNLNHDAMYWYRQDPGQGLRLIYYSQIVNDFQKGDIAEGYSVSREKKESFPLTVTSAQKNPTAFYLCASRTPGQLGYGYTFGSGTRLTVV.

Ten or more counts support this clone. The chain employs TRBV10-3 and TRBJ1-1; 8 bases are shared with TRBD1. With V trimmed by 2 bases and J by 10 bases, 6 bases remained unmatched. This CDR3 spans 13 amino acids. Germline V gene sequence: CDR1 ENHRY, CDR2 SYGVKD. DNA for the CDR3: TGTGCCATCAGTGAGGCACAGGGGGTTCGAGCTTTCTTT. Translating gives CAISEAQGVRAFF.

The V call is TRBV11-2, the J call TRBJ2-1; a possible D gene is TRBD2 (6 bases). Germline values: CDR1 SGHAT, CDR2 FQNNGV. Trimming left V 3 bases short and J 8 bases short, with 17 bases between. This CDR3 comprises 15 residues. CDR3 in amino acids: CASSFYGSSGDEQFF. DNA of the CDR3: TGTGCCAGCAGCTTCTACGGGAGTTCGGGCGATGAGCAGTTCTTC.

This clone was observed many times. V usage is TRBV12-3 or TRBV12-4 and J usage is TRBJ1-5; D is possibly TRBD1 (6 bases). Trimming removed 4 bases at V and 3 bases at J, with 10 bases between. CDR3 length: 14 residues. CDR3 in DNA: TGTGCCAGCAGTTCACAGGGTACCAATCAGCCCCAGCATTTT. It encodes CASSSQGTNQPQHF.